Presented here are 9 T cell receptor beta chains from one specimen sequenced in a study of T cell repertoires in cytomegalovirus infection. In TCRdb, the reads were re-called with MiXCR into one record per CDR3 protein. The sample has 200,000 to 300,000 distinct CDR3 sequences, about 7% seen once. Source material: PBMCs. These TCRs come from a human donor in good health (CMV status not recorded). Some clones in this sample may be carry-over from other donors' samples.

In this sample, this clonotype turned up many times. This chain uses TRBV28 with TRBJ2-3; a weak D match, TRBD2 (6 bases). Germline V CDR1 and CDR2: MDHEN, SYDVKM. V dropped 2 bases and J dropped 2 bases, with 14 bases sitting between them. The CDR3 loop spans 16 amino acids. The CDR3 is CASSLSPGDFTDTQYF. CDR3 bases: TGTGCCAGCAGTTTAAGCCCGGGGGACTTCACAGATACGCAGTATTTT.

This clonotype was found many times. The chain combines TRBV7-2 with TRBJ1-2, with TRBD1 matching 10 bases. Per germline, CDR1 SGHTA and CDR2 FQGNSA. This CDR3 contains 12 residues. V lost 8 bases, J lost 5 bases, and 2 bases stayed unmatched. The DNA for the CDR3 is TGTGCCAGCGCGGGACAGGGGTATGGCTACACCTTC. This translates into CASAGQGYGYTF.

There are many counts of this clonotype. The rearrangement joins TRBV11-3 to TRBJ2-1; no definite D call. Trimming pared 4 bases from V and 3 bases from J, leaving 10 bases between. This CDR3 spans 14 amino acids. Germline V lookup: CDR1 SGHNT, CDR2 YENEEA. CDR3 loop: CASSSGPNYNEQFF. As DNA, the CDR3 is TGTGCCAGCAGCTCCGGTCCCAACTACAATGAGCAGTTCTTC.

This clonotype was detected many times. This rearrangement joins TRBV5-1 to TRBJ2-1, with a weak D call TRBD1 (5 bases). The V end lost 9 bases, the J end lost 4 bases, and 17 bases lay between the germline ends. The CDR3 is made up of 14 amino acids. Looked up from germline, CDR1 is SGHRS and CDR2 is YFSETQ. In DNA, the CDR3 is TGCGCCACTCAAGGGGCAGGTCGGTACAATGAGCAGTTCTTC. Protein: CATQGAGRYNEQFF.

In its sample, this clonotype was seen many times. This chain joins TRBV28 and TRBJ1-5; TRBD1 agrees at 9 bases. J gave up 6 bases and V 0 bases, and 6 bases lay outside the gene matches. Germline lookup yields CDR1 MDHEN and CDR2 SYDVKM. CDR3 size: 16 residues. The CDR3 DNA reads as TGTGCCAGCAGTTTATGGACGGGACAGGGAGGTCAGCCCCAGCATTTT. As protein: CASSLWTGQGGQPQHF.

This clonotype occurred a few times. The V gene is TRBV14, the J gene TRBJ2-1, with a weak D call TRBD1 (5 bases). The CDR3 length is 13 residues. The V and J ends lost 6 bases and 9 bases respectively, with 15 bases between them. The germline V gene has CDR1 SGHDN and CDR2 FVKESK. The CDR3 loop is CASRDTGVVEQFF. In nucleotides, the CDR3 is TGTGCCAGCAGGGACACTGGGGTCGTTGAGCAGTTCTTC.

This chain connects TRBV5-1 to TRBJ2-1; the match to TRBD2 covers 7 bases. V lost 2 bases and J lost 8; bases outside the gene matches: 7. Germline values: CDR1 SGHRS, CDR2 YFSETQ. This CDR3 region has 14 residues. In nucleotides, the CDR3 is TGCGCCAGCAGCTTTCGAGCGGGGTTCGATGAGCAGTTCTTC. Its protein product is CASSFRAGFDEQFF. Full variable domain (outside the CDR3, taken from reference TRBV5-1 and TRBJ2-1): KAGVTQTPRYLIKTRGQQVTLSCSPISGHRSVSWYQQTPGQGLQFLFEYFSETQRNKGNFPGRFSGRQFSNSRSEMNVSTLELGDSALYLCASSFRAGFDEQFFGPGTRLTVL.

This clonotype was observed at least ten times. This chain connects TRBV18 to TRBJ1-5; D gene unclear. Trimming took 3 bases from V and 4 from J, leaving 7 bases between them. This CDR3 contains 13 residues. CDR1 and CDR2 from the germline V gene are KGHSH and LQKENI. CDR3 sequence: CASSPSVNQPQHF. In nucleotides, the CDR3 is TGTGCCAGCTCACCGTCCGTAAATCAGCCCCAGCATTTT.

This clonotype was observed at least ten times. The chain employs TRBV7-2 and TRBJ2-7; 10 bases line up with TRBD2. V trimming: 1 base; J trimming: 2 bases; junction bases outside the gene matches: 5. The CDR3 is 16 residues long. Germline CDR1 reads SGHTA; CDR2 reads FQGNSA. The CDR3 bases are TGTGCCAGCAGCTTAGGTGGGCTAGCGGGGGCCTACGAGCAGTACTTC. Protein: CASSLGGLAGAYEQYF.